This TCR beta chain was sequenced in a study of radiotherapy plus CTLA-4 blockade in lung cancer. Study background: Objective responses were seen in roughly 20% of patients, disease control in around 30%.

A word on this clone: Its target is not known.

Notes on the study in general: Interferon-beta and early blood T cell clone dynamics reportedly predicted response best.

Profiled with immunoSEQ multiplex PCR; TCRdb holds only in-frame clones, not every one. The top ten hold around a fifth of the sample, which has tens of thousands of clones, about 86% seen once. The receptor was isolated from a human donor with non-small cell lung cancer whose response to radiotherapy plus ipilimumab could not be evaluated. The source material was peripheral blood, sampled from a patient treated with radiotherapy plus ipilimumab.

The DNA of the CDR3 is TGTGCCACCTTAGACAGGGGGGCCAAAAACATTCAGTACTTC. Protein sequence: CATLDRGAKNIQYF. The chain employs TRBV19 and TRBJ2-4; the match to TRBD1 covers 9 bases. The V gene end was trimmed by 10 bases and the J gene end by 1 base; junction bases not matched to a gene: 5. This CDR3 spans 14 amino acids. Germline loops: CDR1 LNHDA, CDR2 SQIVND (reference sequence).